Sequencing of this T cell receptor (beta chain) was carried out in a study of blood T cell repertoires in COVID-19. Across the whole study: Whether acute or convalescent, the COVID-19 samples came from the United States, Italy and Spain. T cells, B-cell-depleted T cells, or PBMCs supplied cDNA or gDNA.

Per the germline V gene, CDR1 is KGHSH and CDR2 is LQKENI. The CDR3 is 14 residues long. With 0 bases removed from V and 2 bases from J, the gap between germline ends came to 8 bases. In the authors' methods: Amplification from reference gene primers served as the basis for estimated nucleated cell counts. This table comes from immunoSEQ multiplex PCR, and its TCRdb copy is limited to in-frame clones, with some not included. V and J calls and clone size are given by that table; D and trimming were obtained from the DNA. The sample consists of roughly 60,000 clones, nearly 80% of them appearing once. The clonotype comes from a human donor in a cohort sampled during active COVID-19. J is TRBJ2-7 and V is TRBV18, with unresolved D. Sequenced material: peripheral blood. DNA for the CDR3: TGTGCCAGCTCACCACCGTCTAGTCCCTACGAGCAGTACTTC. Translating gives CASSPPSSPYEQYF.